This T cell receptor beta chain was captured by sequencing in a study of T cells in Graves' hyperthyroidism and ophthalmopathy. Germline V gives CDR1 DFQATT, CDR2 SNEGSKA (reference sequence). CDR3 size: 16 residues. With 0 bases removed from V and 7 bases from J, the gap between germline ends came to 18 bases. Researchers took RNA transcripts and amplified the TCR beta CDR3 regions from them. The TCR CDR3 was amplified in a first-round RT-PCR using the HTBI primer set. TCRdb used MiXCR to reprocess the multiplex PCR reads, holding one entry per CDR3 protein. Altogether about 500,000 distinct CDR3 sequences are present, under 15% being singletons, with the ten largest covering less than 20%. This clonotype was recorded a few times.

The sequenced material came from blood. This chain connects TRBV20-1 to TRBJ1-4; tentatively, D is TRBD1 (6 bases). The sequence was collected from a woman younger than 35 with Graves' hyperthyroidism. The DNA for the CDR3 is TGCAGTGCTAGAGATACCGAGGGGGTCGGTATTGAAAAACTGTTTTTT. Translation: CSARDTEGVGIEKLFF.